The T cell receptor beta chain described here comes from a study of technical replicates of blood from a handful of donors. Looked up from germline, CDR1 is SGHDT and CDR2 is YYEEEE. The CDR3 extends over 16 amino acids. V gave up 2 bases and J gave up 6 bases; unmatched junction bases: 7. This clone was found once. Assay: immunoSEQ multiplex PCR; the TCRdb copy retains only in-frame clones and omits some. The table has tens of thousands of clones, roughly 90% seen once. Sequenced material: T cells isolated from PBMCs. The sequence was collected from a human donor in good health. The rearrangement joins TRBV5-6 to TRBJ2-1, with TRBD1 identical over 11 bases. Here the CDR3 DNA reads TGTGCCAGCAGCTTACCCGGGACAGGGGGAATCAATGAGCAGTTCTTC. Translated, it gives CASSLPGTGGINEQFF. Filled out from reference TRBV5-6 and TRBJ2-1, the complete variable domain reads DAGVTQSPTHLIKTRGQQVTLRCSPKSGHDTVSWYQQALGQGPQFIFQYYEEEERQRGNFPDRFSGHQFPNYSSELNVNALLLGDSALYLCASSLPGTGGINEQFFGPGTRLTVL.